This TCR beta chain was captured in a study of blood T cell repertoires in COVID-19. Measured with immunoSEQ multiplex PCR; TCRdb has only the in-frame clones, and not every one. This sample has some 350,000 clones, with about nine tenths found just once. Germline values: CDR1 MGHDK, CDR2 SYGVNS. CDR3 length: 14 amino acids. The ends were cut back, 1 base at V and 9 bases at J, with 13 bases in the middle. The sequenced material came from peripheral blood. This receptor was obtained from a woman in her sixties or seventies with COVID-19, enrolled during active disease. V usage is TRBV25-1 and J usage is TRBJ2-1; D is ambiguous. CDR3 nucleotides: TGTGCCAGCAGTGAATTCGACACGACGCGTGAGCAGTTCTTC. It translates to CASSEFDTTREQFF.